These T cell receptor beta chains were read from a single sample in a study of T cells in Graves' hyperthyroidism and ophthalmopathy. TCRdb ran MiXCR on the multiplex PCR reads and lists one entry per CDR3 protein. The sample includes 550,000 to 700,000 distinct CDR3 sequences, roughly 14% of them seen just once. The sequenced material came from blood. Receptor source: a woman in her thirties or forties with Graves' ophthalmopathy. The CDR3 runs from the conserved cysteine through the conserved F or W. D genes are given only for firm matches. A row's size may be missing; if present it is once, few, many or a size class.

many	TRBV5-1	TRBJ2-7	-	TGCGCCAGCAGCTTGGGGCCCGGGACTCCCCGCGAGCAGTACTTC	CASSLGPGTPREQYF
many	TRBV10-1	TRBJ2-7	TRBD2	TGCGCCAGCAGTGACCCTGCTGCGGGAGGTTACGAGCAGTACTTC	CASSDPAAGGYEQYF
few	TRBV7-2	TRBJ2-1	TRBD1	TGTGCCAGCAGCTCTACGACAGGGGGCTACGATGAGCAGTTCTTC	CASSSTTGGYDEQFF
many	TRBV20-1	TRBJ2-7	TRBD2	TGCAGTGCTACGGGCGCTGGACTAGCGGGCGCCTACGAGCAGTACTTC	CSATGAGLAGAYEQYF
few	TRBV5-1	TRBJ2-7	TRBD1	TGCGCCAGCACGTACAGGGGGACCACTTACTCCTACGAGCAGTACTTC	CASTYRGTTYSYEQYF
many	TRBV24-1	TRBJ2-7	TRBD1	TGTGCCACCAGTGATGTCAGTGACAGGGGTAACGAGCAGTACTTC	CATSDVSDRGNEQYF
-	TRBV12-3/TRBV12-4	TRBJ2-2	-	TGTGCCAGCAAAGGCAGGCGAGACGGGGAGCTGTTTTTT	CASKGRRDGELFF
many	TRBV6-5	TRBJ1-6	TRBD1	TGTGCCAGCAGTTACTCGGAGGACAGGGGAGGTAATTCACCCCTCCACTTT	CASSYSEDRGGNSPLHF
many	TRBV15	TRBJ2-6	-	TGTGCCACCAGCAGAGTTTTCGGGTTTGGGGCCAACGTCCTGACTTTC	CATSRVFGFGANVLTF
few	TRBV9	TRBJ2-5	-	TGTGCCAGCAGCGGCCCCAGGGCGGGGCCCCAAGAGACCCAGTACTTC	CASSGPRAGPQETQYF
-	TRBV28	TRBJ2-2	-	TGTGCCAGCAGTTTGATAACCGAGGAGCTGTTTTTT	CASSLITEELFF
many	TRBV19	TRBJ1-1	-	TGTGCCAGTAGTTCACAGTTTTTAACTGAAGCTTTCTTT	CASSSQFLTEAFF
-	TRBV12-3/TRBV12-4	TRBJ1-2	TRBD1	TGTGCCAGCAGTGCCACCGGGACAGGGGCGGACTATGGCTACACCTTC	CASSATGTGADYGYTF
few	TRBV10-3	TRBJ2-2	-	TGTGCCATCAGTGAAGGGGTTAACACCGGGGAGCTGTTTTTT	CAISEGVNTGELFF
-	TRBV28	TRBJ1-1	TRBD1	TGTGCCAGCAGCTCGCCGACAGGGAGGGTTTTAGGAGCTTTCTTT	CASSSPTGRVLGAFF
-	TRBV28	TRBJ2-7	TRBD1	TGTGCCAGCAGTTTATGGGGACAGGGGGCAAACTACGAGCAGTACTTC	CASSLWGQGANYEQYF
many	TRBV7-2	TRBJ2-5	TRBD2	TGTGCCAGCAGCTTAAATAGCGGGTGGGAGACCCAGTACTTC	CASSLNSGWETQYF
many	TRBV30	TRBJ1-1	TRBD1	TGTGCCTGCCGCGTCCAGGGGGCCTACGGCACTGAAGCTTTCTTT	CACRVQGAYGTEAFF
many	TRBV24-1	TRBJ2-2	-	TGTGCCACCAGTATCTCTGGGAACACCGGGGAGCTGTTTTTT	CATSISGNTGELFF
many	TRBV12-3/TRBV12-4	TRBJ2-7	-	TGTGCCAGCAGCTGGACAGAGGCCAGGTCCCACGAGCAGTACTTC	CASSWTEARSHEQYF
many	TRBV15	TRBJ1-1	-	TGTGCCACCAGCAGTGGGGGGGGCGCAACGTACACTGAAGCTTTCTTT	CATSSGGGATYTEAFF
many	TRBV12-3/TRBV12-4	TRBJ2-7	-	TGTGCCAGCAGTTTATTGGGGGTACAGGAGCAGTACTTC	CASSLLGVQEQYF
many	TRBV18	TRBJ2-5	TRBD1	TGTGCCAGCTCACCGGACGCAGGGGGCGAGACCCAGTACTTC	CASSPDAGGETQYF
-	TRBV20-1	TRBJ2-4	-	TGCAGTGCTTTCCGACCTCAGGGGGCCAAAAACATTCAGTACTTC	CSAFRPQGAKNIQYF
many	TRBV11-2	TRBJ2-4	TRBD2	TGTGCCAGCCGAGGCTGGGAGGGTCTAGCCAAAAACATTCAGTACTTC	CASRGWEGLAKNIQYF
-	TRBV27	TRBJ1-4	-	TGTGCCAGCAGTCCGGCGTCACGGCTTCGTGGTGAAAAACTGTTTTTT	CASSPASRLRGEKLFF
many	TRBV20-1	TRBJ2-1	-	TGCAGTGCCAATTGGGTGGATAGCTCCTACAATGAGCAGTTCTTC	CSANWVDSSYNEQFF
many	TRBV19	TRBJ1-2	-	TGTGCCAGTAGTAGCCGACACTTCCCAAACTATGGCTACACCTTC	CASSSRHFPNYGYTF
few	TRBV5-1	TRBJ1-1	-	TGCGCCAGCAGCTTGTCTCGGCGGTTGTACACTGAAGCTTTCTTT	CASSLSRRLYTEAFF
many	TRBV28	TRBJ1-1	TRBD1	TGTGCCAGCAGTCAAGACAGGGATGACACTGAAGCTTTCTTT	CASSQDRDDTEAFF
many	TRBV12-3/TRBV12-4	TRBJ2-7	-	TGTGCCAGCGGTGTTAGGGGAACCTACGAGCAGTACTTC	CASGVRGTYEQYF
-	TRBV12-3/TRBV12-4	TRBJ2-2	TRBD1	TGTGCCAGCAGCCCCCGAAATGACAGGGATTGGGGCACCGGGGAGCTGTTTTTT	CASSPRNDRDWGTGELFF
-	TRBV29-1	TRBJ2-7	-	TGCAGCGCGACAGGAGAGGGTTTCGAGCAGTACTTC	CSATGEGFEQYF
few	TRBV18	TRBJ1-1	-	TGTGCCAGCTCCCCAAATCGAAGCACTGAAGCTTTCTTT	CASSPNRSTEAFF
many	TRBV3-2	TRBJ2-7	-	TGTGCCAGCAGCCAGGCTAGCGGGAGGGCCTTCTACGAGCAGTACTTC	CASSQASGRAFYEQYF
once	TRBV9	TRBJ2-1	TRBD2	TGTGCCAGCAGCGTAGATAGCGGGAGGGCCTACAATGAGCAGTTCTTC	CASSVDSGRAYNEQFF
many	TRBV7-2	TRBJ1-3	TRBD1	TGTGCCAGCAGCCAGGGGGGCCTCTCTGGAAACACCATATATTTT	CASSQGGLSGNTIYF
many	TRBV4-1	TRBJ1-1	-	TGCGCCAGCAGCCAAGTCCCGAACACTGAAGCTTTCTTT	CASSQVPNTEAFF
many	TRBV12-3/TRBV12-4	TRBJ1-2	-	TGTGCCAGCAGTGGGGCCGCAGGGCCTAACTATGGCTACACCTTC	CASSGAAGPNYGYTF
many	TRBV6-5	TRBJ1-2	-	TGTGCCAGCAGGGTCGGGGGGGACAACTATGGCTACACCTTC	CASRVGGDNYGYTF
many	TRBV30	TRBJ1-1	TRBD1	TGTGCCTGGAGCAGGGGGTGGACTGAAGCTTTCTTT	CAWSRGWTEAFF
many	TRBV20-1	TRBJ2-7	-	TGCAGTGCTAGAGATATCCTTGGAGGGCAGGGAAGCTCCTACGAGCAGTACTTC	CSARDILGGQGSSYEQYF